This TCR beta chain was retrieved from a study of blood T cell repertoires in COVID-19. Clones were read by immunoSEQ multiplex PCR, and TCRdb kept only the in-frame ones, dropping some. The data contain about 270,000 clones, under 90% of them singletons. This clone was detected once. The CDR3 runs to 15 residues. Germline assignment: CDR1 LGHDT and CDR2 YNNKEL (reference sequence). The germline V and J ends were trimmed by 0 bases and 7 bases, with 16 bases remaining between them. The sequence came from a woman in her late teens or twenties with acute or convalescent COVID-19. Sequenced input: peripheral blood. The chain uses TRBV3-1 (or the pseudogene TRBV3-2) and TRBJ2-7; tentative D call: TRBD2 (6 bases). The CDR3 region is CASSQEGLHPLEQYF. The CDR3 DNA sequence: TGTGCCAGCAGCCAAGAGGGACTCCACCCCTTGGAGCAGTACTTC.